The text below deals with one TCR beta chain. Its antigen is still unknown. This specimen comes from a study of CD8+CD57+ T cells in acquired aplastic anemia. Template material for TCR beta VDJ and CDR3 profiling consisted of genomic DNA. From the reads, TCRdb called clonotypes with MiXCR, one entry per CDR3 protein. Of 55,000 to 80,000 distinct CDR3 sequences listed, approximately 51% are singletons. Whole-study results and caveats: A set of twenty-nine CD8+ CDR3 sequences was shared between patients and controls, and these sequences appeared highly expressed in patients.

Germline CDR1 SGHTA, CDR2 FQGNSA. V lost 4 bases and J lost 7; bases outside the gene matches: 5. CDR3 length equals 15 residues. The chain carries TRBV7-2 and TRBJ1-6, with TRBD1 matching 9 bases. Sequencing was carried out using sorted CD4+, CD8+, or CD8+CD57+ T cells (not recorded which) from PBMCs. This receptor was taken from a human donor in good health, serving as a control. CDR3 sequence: CASSYIGQGNSPLHF. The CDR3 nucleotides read TGTGCCAGCAGCTACATAGGACAGGGGAATTCACCCCTCCACTTT.